Each of the 29 T cell receptor beta chains below was sequenced from the same sample in a study of T cell repertoires in cytomegalovirus infection. TCRdb re-called the reads through MiXCR, storing one row per CDR3 protein. The table has a few hundred thousand distinct CDR3 sequences, roughly 9% seen once. Material: PBMCs. These receptors were taken from a human donor in good health (CMV status not recorded). Some clones in this sample may be carry-over from other donors' samples.

This clonotype was found many times. The chain combines TRBV5-1 with TRBJ1-1; tentative D call: TRBD1 (5 bases). The germline V gene has CDR1 SGHRS and CDR2 YFSETQ. The CDR3 is 14 amino acids. The V and J ends lost 1 base and 5 bases respectively, with 12 bases between them. CDR3 amino acids: CASSLSGGVTEAFF. The DNA for the CDR3 is TGCGCCAGCAGCTTGTCTGGGGGAGTAACTGAAGCTTTCTTT. The full variable domain, completed using reference TRBV5-1 and TRBJ1-1, is KAGVTQTPRYLIKTRGQQVTLSCSPISGHRSVSWYQQTPGQGLQFLFEYFSETQRNKGNFPGRFSGRQFSNSRSEMNVSTLELGDSALYLCASSLSGGVTEAFFGQGTRLTVV.

This clonotype has a handful of counts. The gene calls are TRBV2 and TRBJ1-5; D not certain. V was clipped by 7 bases and J by 0 bases, with 7 bases between them. From germline, CDR1 is SNHLY and CDR2 FYNNEI. This CDR3 is 13 amino acids long. CDR3 sequence reads: CASNDGSNQPQHF. CDR3 DNA: TGTGCCAGCAACGACGGTAGCAATCAGCCCCAGCATTTT. The full variable domain, completed using reference TRBV2 and TRBJ1-5, is EPEVTQTPSHQVTQMGQEVILRCVPISNHLYFYWYRQILGQKVEFLVSFYNNEISEKSEIFDDQFSVERPDGSNFTLKIRSTKLEDSAMYFCASNDGSNQPQHFGDGTRLSIL.

This clonotype was counted between two and nine times. The chain employs TRBV3-1 and TRBJ1-6; no reliable D call. The ends were cut back, 1 base at V and 7 bases at J, with 11 bases in the middle. Germline loops: CDR1 LGHDT, CDR2 YNNKEL (reference sequence). This CDR3 contains 15 residues. CDR3 in amino acids: CASSQGDTVNSPLHF. The CDR3 bases are TGTGCCAGCAGCCAAGGTGACACCGTAAATTCACCCCTCCACTTT.

The chain links TRBV29-1 to TRBJ2-1; D not certain. V lost 8 bases and J 5 bases, leaving 13 bases between the germline ends. This CDR3 contains 12 residues. CDR1 is SQVTM, CDR2 ANQGSEA, per germline. CDR3 in amino acids: CSPKGPNNEQFF. In nucleotides, the CDR3 is TGCAGCCCCAAGGGCCCTAACAATGAGCAGTTCTTC.

This clonotype was detected many times. The V gene is TRBV6-2 or TRBV6-3, the J gene TRBJ1-4; D is unclear. This CDR3 is built from 13 residues. Trimming removed 6 bases from V and 8 bases from J, with 13 bases in between. In germline, CDR1 is MNHEY, CDR2 SVGEGT. CDR3 in DNA: TGTGCCAGCAGCTATCGGACTTGGGAAAAACTGTTTTTT. It is translated as CASSYRTWEKLFF.

This clonotype was recorded at least ten times. The chain carries TRBV29-1 and TRBJ2-5; possibly TRBD1 for D (5 bases). The CDR3 contains 12 residues. Trimming left V 3 bases short and J 4 bases short, with 9 bases between. Germline assignment: CDR1 SQVTM and CDR2 ANQGSEA. The chain's CDR3 is CSVDPGIETQYF. CDR3 nucleotide sequence: TGCAGCGTTGACCCAGGGATAGAGACCCAGTACTTC.

This clonotype appeared many times. One end of the junction is discordant with germline, which a read error may explain. This chain connects TRBV12-5 to TRBJ2-1; 8 bases agree with TRBD2. CDR1 and CDR2 (germline): LGHNT, FRNRAP. The CDR3 contains 19 residues. The CDR3 spells CASGFNAVGTSGSHNEQFF. The CDR3 coding sequence is TGTGCTAGTGGTTTCAATGCGGTCGGAACTAGCGGCTCCCACAATGAGCAGTTCTTC.

This clonotype came up a few times. The V gene is TRBV28, the J gene TRBJ2-5, with 8 bases matching TRBD2. The germline CDR1 and CDR2 sequences are MDHEN and SYDVKM. CDR3 size: 15 residues. V trimming: 3 bases; J trimming: 5 bases; junction bases outside the gene matches: 8. In nucleotides, the CDR3 is TGTGCCAGCAGTTTTGGCGGGGGGTTTATGGAGACCCAGTACTTC. This codes for CASSFGGGFMETQYF. Full variable domain (rest looked up from reference TRBV28 and TRBJ2-5): DVKVTQSSRYLVKRTGEKVFLECVQDMDHENMFWYRQDPGLGLRLIYFSYDVKMKEKGDIPEGYSVSREKKERFSLILESASTNQTSMYLCASSFGGGFMETQYFGPGTRLLVL.

The sample holds many counts of this clonotype. CDR3 nucleotide sequence: TGTGCCAGCACCCGGGGCAGGGGAGGCACCGGGGAGCTGTTTTTT. The encoded protein is CASTRGRGGTGELFF. This sequence joins TRBV7-2 and TRBJ2-2; possibly TRBD1 or TRBD2 for D (6 bases each). Germline CDR1 and CDR2: SGHTA and FQGNSA. CDR3 length: 15 amino acids. Trimming removed 7 bases at V and 4 bases at J, with 16 bases between.

There are a few counts of this clonotype. The chain carries TRBV20-1 and TRBJ2-5, with D perhaps TRBD1 or TRBD2 (5 bases each). The CDR3 sequence is 14 residues long. Between the trimmed V and J ends, which lost 1 base and 6 bases, there was a span of 15 bases. In germline, CDR1 is DFQATT, CDR2 SNEGSKA (reference sequence). CDR3 DNA sequence: TGCAGTGCTAGAGGTGGGGGAGATATCCAGACCCAGTACTTC. As protein: CSARGGGDIQTQYF.

This clonotype has ten or more counts. The rearrangement joins TRBV18 to TRBJ2-3; D is perhaps TRBD1 (5 bases). V dropped 3 bases and J dropped 4 bases, with 11 bases sitting between them. The germline V gene has CDR1 KGHSH and CDR2 LQKENI. The CDR3 runs to 14 residues. The CDR3 DNA reads TGTGCCAGCTCACCGGGGCCTAACTCAGATACGCAGTATTTT. It codes for CASSPGPNSDTQYF. The variable domain in full, with the rest retrieved from reference TRBV18 and TRBJ2-3, is NAGVMQNPRHLVRRRGQEARLRCSPMKGHSHVYWYRQLPEEGLKFMVYLQKENIIDESGMPKERFSAEFPKEGPSILRIQQVVRGDSAAYFCASSPGPNSDTQYFGPGTRLTVL.

This clonotype was observed many times. The chain links TRBV7-2 to TRBJ1-1; TRBD1 matches 7 bases. There are 14 residues in the CDR3. CDR1 SGHTA and CDR2 FQGNSA come from the germline V gene. V lost 5 bases and J lost 10; bases outside the gene matches: 13. The CDR3 reads CASSMDRSFSGAFF. DNA for the CDR3: TGTGCCAGCAGCATGGACAGGTCGTTTTCCGGAGCTTTCTTT.

The rearrangement uses TRBV20-1 and TRBJ2-1, with D maybe TRBD2 (7 bases). Trimming stripped 6 bases from V and 9 bases from J, with 18 bases between. This CDR3 comprises 13 residues. Germline V gene sequence: CDR1 DFQATT, CDR2 SNEGSKA (reference sequence). The CDR3 coding sequence is TGCAGTGCCGAGGGGGAGGGAACGTTTGAGCAGTTCTTC. Translating it yields CSAEGEGTFEQFF.

This clonotype was recorded many times. CDR3: CSGVTGNTEAFF. The CDR3 DNA reads as TGCAGCGGGGTGACAGGGAACACTGAAGCTTTCTTT. The V call is TRBV29-1, the J call TRBJ1-1, with D possibly TRBD1 on 6 matching bases. The V gene's germline CDR1 is SQVTM and CDR2 ANQGSEA. V was shortened by 7 bases and J by 1 base, with 10 bases between the two germline ends. The CDR3 is made up of 12 amino acids. Using reference TRBV29-1 and TRBJ1-1 for the parts outside the CDR3, the full variable domain is SAVISQKPSRDICQRGTSLTIQCQVDSQVTMMFWYRQQPGQSLTLIATANQGSEATYESGFVIDKFPISRPNLTFSTLTVSNMSPEDSSIYLCSGVTGNTEAFFGQGTRLTVV.

This clonotype came up many times. The chain couples TRBV7-8 to TRBJ2-7, with 7 positions matching TRBD1. The germline CDR1 and CDR2 sequences are SGHVS and FQNEAQ. Trimming at V came to 3 bases and at J to 4 bases, leaving 6 bases not matched to a gene. The CDR3 has 14 residues. The CDR3 region is CASSFKNRGYEQYF. CDR3 DNA: TGTGCCAGCAGCTTCAAAAACAGGGGTTACGAGCAGTACTTC.

Ten or more counts support this clonotype. The chain couples TRBV7-2 to TRBJ2-3; D remains unclear. The V and J ends lost 4 bases and 0 bases respectively, with 14 bases between them. From germline, CDR1 is SGHTA and CDR2 FQGNSA. CDR3 length: 16 residues. The CDR3: CASSSRHSESTDTQYF. The CDR3 DNA follows: TGTGCCAGCAGCTCTCGCCACTCAGAGAGCACAGATACGCAGTATTTT.

The chain links TRBV29-1 to TRBJ1-1; a weak D match, TRBD1 (5 bases). From germline, CDR1 is SQVTM and CDR2 ANQGSEA. CDR3 length equals 12 residues. V was pared by 7 bases and J by 0 bases, with 9 bases between. In DNA, the CDR3 is TGCAGCGGGAGGGGTATGAACACTGAAGCTTTCTTT. It yields the protein CSGRGMNTEAFF.

This clonotype has a count of ten or more. V and J are TRBV11-2 and TRBJ1-4; a possible D gene is TRBD1 (6 bases). Germline assignment: CDR1 SGHAT and CDR2 FQNNGV. V was shortened by 2 bases and J by 7 bases, with 11 bases between the two germline ends. This CDR3 comprises 14 residues. CDR3 sequence: CASSLTGLGEKLFF. The CDR3 region has the DNA TGTGCCAGCAGCTTAACAGGGCTGGGTGAAAAACTGTTTTTT.

This clonotype was seen a handful of times. The chain joins TRBV13 to TRBJ1-6; the D gene is possibly TRBD1 (6 bases). This CDR3 region has 12 residues. The germline CDR1 and CDR2 sequences are PRHDT and FYEKMQ (reference sequence). The V end was cut by 5 bases, the J end by 13 bases, with 12 bases between. CDR3 in amino acids: CASSPTGPPLHF. Here the CDR3 DNA reads TGTGCCAGCAGCCCCACAGGGCCGCCCCTCCACTTT.

This clonotype occurred a few times. The V call is TRBV28, the J call TRBJ1-2, with TRBD1 matching over 7 bases. With V trimmed by 6 bases and J by 9 bases, 10 bases remained unmatched. The CDR3 is 13 amino acids. Germline CDR1 MDHEN, CDR2 SYDVKM. In DNA, the CDR3 is TGTGCCAGCAGAACCGGGACAGTGAAAAGCTACACCTTC. Its protein product is CASRTGTVKSYTF.

The table lists this clonotype with a few counts. This rearrangement joins TRBV15 to TRBJ2-4; maybe TRBD2 (5 bases). This CDR3 has 17 residues. Germline assignment: CDR1 LNHNV and CDR2 YYDKDF (reference sequence). V dropped 1 base and J dropped 0 bases, with 13 bases sitting between them. CDR3 bases: TGTGCCACCAGCAGAGCCGCGGGCGGGTTAGCCAAAAACATTCAGTACTTC. Translating gives CATSRAAGGLAKNIQYF.

This clonotype was seen only a few times. The chain employs TRBV5-1 and TRBJ1-1; D gene uncertain. Germline V gives CDR1 SGHRS, CDR2 YFSETQ. V gave up 5 bases and J gave up 1 base, with 12 bases separating them. The CDR3 totals 14 residues. Here the CDR3 reads CASRYQETNTEAFF. In nucleotides, the CDR3 is TGCGCCAGCAGGTACCAAGAGACGAACACTGAAGCTTTCTTT.

This clonotype was seen a handful of times. The chain joins TRBV28 to TRBJ1-3, with 8 positions matching TRBD1. V shed 6 bases and J 4 bases; nucleotides not matched to a gene: 5. Per the germline V gene, CDR1 is MDHEN and CDR2 is SYDVKM. CDR3 length equals 14 residues. CDR3: CASRYRGKGNTIYF. The CDR3 DNA reads TGTGCCAGCAGATACAGGGGGAAGGGAAACACCATATATTTT.

This clonotype has a count of ten or more. V usage is TRBV7-2 and J usage is TRBJ1-2, with D possibly matching TRBD1 (6 bases). This CDR3 is 13 amino acids long. CDR1 and CDR2 from the germline V gene are SGHTA and FQGNSA. V lost 5 bases to trimming and J lost 8 bases, with 15 bases between them. DNA of the CDR3: TGTGCCAGCAGCCAGGGAGGGGGACGGGGCTACACCTTC. It codes for CASSQGGGRGYTF.

At least ten counts were recorded for this clonotype. The chain combines TRBV6-2 or TRBV6-3 with TRBJ1-1; D gene uncertain. Germline CDR1 and CDR2: MNHEY and SVGEGT. The CDR3 totals 16 residues. V lost 3 bases and J 0 bases, leaving 14 bases between the germline ends. This CDR3 is CASSYGGVGLNTEAFF. The CDR3 DNA follows: TGTGCCAGCAGTTATGGTGGAGTTGGGTTGAACACTGAAGCTTTCTTT.

This clonotype was seen ten or more times. J is TRBJ1-5 and V is TRBV7-2; D perhaps matches TRBD1 (5 bases). Trimming pared 5 bases from V and 2 bases from J, leaving 10 bases between. The CDR3 extends over 14 amino acids. CDR1 and CDR2 (germline): SGHTA, FQGNSA. The CDR3 region is CASSKPGGNQPQHF. Here the CDR3 DNA reads TGTGCCAGCAGCAAACCGGGGGGCAATCAGCCCCAGCATTTT.

This clonotype was observed at least ten times. The genes are TRBV7-2 and TRBJ1-4, with TRBD1 matching 8 bases. From germline, CDR1 is SGHTA and CDR2 FQGNSA. This CDR3 region has 18 residues. The V and J ends lost 5 bases and 7 bases, in that order; junction bases with no gene match: 18. CDR3 DNA sequence: TGTGCCAGCAGCGTACGGACAGGGAGGACTTCCCCTGGTGAAAAACTGTTTTTT. Protein sequence: CASSVRTGRTSPGEKLFF.

This clonotype was counted many times. The chain couples TRBV28 to TRBJ2-7; 8 bases fit TRBD2. Germline-derived CDR1 and CDR2 are MDHEN and SYDVKM. The trim removed 1 base at V and 7 bases at J, leaving 9 bases unmatched. CDR3 length equals 15 residues. The CDR3 spells CASSLLRGGLGEQYF. For the CDR3, the DNA is TGTGCCAGCAGTTTATTACGGGGGGGCCTTGGAGAGCAGTACTTC. The variable domain in full, completed from reference TRBV28 and TRBJ2-7, reads DVKVTQSSRYLVKRTGEKVFLECVQDMDHENMFWYRQDPGLGLRLIYFSYDVKMKEKGDIPEGYSVSREKKERFSLILESASTNQTSMYLCASSLLRGGLGEQYFGPGTRLTVT.

Only a few counts were recorded for this clonotype. The V and J genes are TRBV7-2 and TRBJ1-3; D perhaps matches TRBD1 (6 bases). The CDR3 contains 14 residues. Germline lookup yields CDR1 SGHTA and CDR2 FQGNSA. With 6 bases removed from V and 1 base from J, the gap between germline ends came to 10 bases. The CDR3 DNA is TGTGCCAGCAGAAAGACAGGTTCTGGAAACACCATATATTTT. It codes for CASRKTGSGNTIYF.